Presented here are 25 T cell receptor beta chains from one specimen sequenced in a study of beta chain features in type 1 diabetes. General observations from the study: Across all four CD4+ subsets, people with type 1 diabetes showed modestly shorter TCRB CDR3s.

Reverse transcribing all isolated RNA meant expressed TCRB transcripts were sequenced. Method: immunoSEQ multiplex PCR; TCRdb's copy keeps in-frame clones and lacks some. Found here are 600,000 to 700,000 clones, around 11% of them singletons; the top ten hold roughly 0.12%. Antigens for these TCRs are unknown. Material for sequencing was naive CD4+ T cells from blood. The receptors were gathered from a man aged 30-40 years with type 1 diabetes.

This sequence joins TRBV9 and TRBJ2-5, with TRBD2 as a possible D gene (6 bases). Trimming removed 4 bases at V and 2 bases at J, with 18 bases between. Germline CDR1 reads SGDLS; CDR2 reads YYNGEE. The CDR3 consists of 16 residues. The DNA for the CDR3 is TGTGCCAGCAGCCGGGCGGAGGGAGCTATTCAAGAGACCCAGTACTTC. Amino acids: CASSRAEGAIQETQYF. Filled out from reference TRBV9 and TRBJ2-5, the complete variable domain reads DSGVTQTPKHLITATGQRVTLRCSPRSGDLSVYWYQQSLDQGLQFLIQYYNGEERAKGNILERFSAQQFPDLHSELNLSSLELGDSALYFCASSRAEGAIQETQYFGPGTRLLVL.

On this clone: This CDR3 is also generated by other DNA sequences in the sample. The chain recombines TRBV4-3 with TRBJ1-2; D is undetermined. CDR1 and CDR2 (germline): LGHNA, YSLEER. There are 13 residues in the CDR3. With 0 bases removed from V and 4 bases from J, the gap between germline ends came to 6 bases. CDR3 protein: CASSQDRGYGYTF. The CDR3 bases are TGCGCCAGCAGCCAAGATCGGGGCTATGGCTACACCTTC.

This clone has just a few counts. CDR3 in DNA: TGTGCCAGCAGCTTAAACGACGGCTCCTACGAGCAGTACTTC. This translates into CASSLNDGSYEQYF. The chain carries TRBV7-2 and TRBJ2-7, with D uncertain. The ends were cut back, 2 bases at V and 0 bases at J, with 8 bases in the middle. The CDR3 spans 14 residues. Germline CDR1 SGHTA, CDR2 FQGNSA.

This clone showed up just a few times. J is TRBJ2-7 and V is TRBV6-1; D gene uncertain. This CDR3 has 11 amino acids. V gave up 3 bases and J gave up 7 bases, with 7 bases separating them. Germline CDR1 and CDR2: MNHNS and SASEGT. CDR3 DNA: TGTGCCAGCAGTGAGGGTGGGGAGCAGTACTTC. It is translated as CASSEGGEQYF.

V usage is TRBV25-1 and J usage is TRBJ2-7; TRBD1 matches at 9 bases. The J segment lost 2 bases and the V segment lost 1 base, leaving 3 bases of the junction unmatched. The CDR3 sequence is 15 residues long. Per the germline V gene, CDR1 is MGHDK and CDR2 is SYGVNS. The CDR3 region is CASSELGTGTYEQYF. The CDR3, as DNA: TGTGCCAGCAGTGAATTAGGGACAGGGACCTACGAGCAGTACTTC.

This clone showed up just a few times. The sample carries other DNA sequences with the same CDR3. The chain employs TRBV29-1 and TRBJ1-1; D perhaps matches TRBD1 (6 bases). This CDR3 is 11 amino acids long. Germline CDR1 reads SQVTM; CDR2 reads ANQGSEA. Trimming left V 4 bases short and J 5 bases short, with 8 bases between. This CDR3 reads CSVGGGTEAFF. The CDR3 DNA reads as TGCAGCGTTGGAGGGGGAACTGAAGCTTTCTTT.

This chain links TRBV14 with TRBJ1-1, with 7 bases that match TRBD1. The CDR3 has 13 residues. Germline CDR1 and CDR2: SGHDN and FVKESK. Unmatched junction bases numbered 2, after V lost 5 bases and J lost 2 bases. The CDR3 nucleotides are TGTGCCAGCAGCTGGGACAGAAACACTGAAGCTTTCTTT. Translated: CASSWDRNTEAFF.

This clone turned up a few times. The V call is TRBV6-1, the J call TRBJ2-7, with unresolved D. CDR3 length equals 9 residues. Trimming took 10 bases from V and 5 from J, leaving 6 bases between them. Germline CDR1 and CDR2: MNHNS and SASEGT. Here the CDR3 reads CANPNEQYF. The CDR3 bases are TGTGCCAACCCCAACGAGCAGTACTTC.

The chain joins TRBV6-5 to TRBJ2-7; D gene unclear. Germline CDR1 is MNHEY and CDR2 is SVGAGI. This CDR3 comprises 14 residues. V lost 8 bases and J lost 6, with 20 bases in between. The CDR3 coding sequence is TGTGCCAGCCAGACAAGACGAGGTCAAGGCGAGCAGTACTTC. Protein product: CASQTRRGQGEQYF.

The J gene is TRBJ2-7, the V gene TRBV30; TRBD1 or TRBD2 may be the D gene (5 bases each). From germline, CDR1 is GTSNPN and CDR2 SVGIG (reference sequence). This CDR3 has 12 amino acids. Trimming stripped 8 bases from V and 5 bases from J, with 16 bases between. This chain's CDR3 is CAGTHASDEQYF. In nucleotides, the CDR3 is TGTGCCGGGACCCACGCGAGTGACGAGCAGTACTTC.

Notes on this clone: Other DNA sequences of this sample code for an identical CDR3. The CDR3 bases are TGCGCCAGCAGCTGGGGGGATACGCAGTATTTT. Its protein is CASSWGDTQYF. The chain links TRBV5-1 to TRBJ2-3, with D possibly called TRBD1 or TRBD2 (5 bases each). There are 11 residues in the CDR3. V lost 3 bases to trimming and J lost 6 bases, with 5 bases between them. Per germline, CDR1 SGHRS and CDR2 YFSETQ.

This clone was detected only a few times. The chain is built from TRBV11-2 and TRBJ2-7, with unresolved D. The CDR3 is made up of 13 amino acids. Germline V lookup: CDR1 SGHAT, CDR2 FQNNGV. The V and J ends lost 5 bases and 3 bases respectively, with 11 bases between them. Written as DNA, the CDR3 is TGTGCCAGCAGCCCAGACACATACTACGAGCAGTACTTC. This translates into CASSPDTYYEQYF. Full variable domain (outside the CDR3, taken from reference TRBV11-2 and TRBJ2-7): EAGVAQSPRYKIIEKRQSVAFWCNPISGHATLYWYQQILGQGPKLLIQFQNNGVVDDSQLPKDRFSAERLKGVDSTLKIQPAKLEDSAVYLCASSPDTYYEQYFGPGTRLTVT.

The rearrangement links TRBV5-1 to TRBJ1-1; possible D gene TRBD1, 5 bases. Germline CDR1 reads SGHRS; CDR2 reads YFSETQ. There are 16 residues in the CDR3. The V end was cut by 0 bases, the J end by 3 bases, with 15 bases between. For the CDR3, the DNA is TGCGCCAGCAGCTTGGGGACATTGGGTGAGCACACTGAAGCTTTCTTT. Its protein product is CASSLGTLGEHTEAFF.

Of note for this clone: Other DNA sequences of this sample code for an identical CDR3. The V call is TRBV5-1, the J call TRBJ1-2, with 7 bases fitting TRBD1. The germline V gene has CDR1 SGHRS and CDR2 YFSETQ. CDR3 length: 13 residues. V trimming: 5 bases; J trimming: 6 bases; junction bases outside the gene matches: 7. The CDR3 DNA reads as TGCGCCAGCAGTCCTGACAGGGTGGATGGCTACACCTTC. Translation gives CASSPDRVDGYTF.

This clone turned up a few times. The CDR3 region has the DNA TGTGCCAGCAGACCGACAGGGAGCACTGAAGCTTTCTTT. Translation: CASRPTGSTEAFF. V usage is TRBV7-2 and J usage is TRBJ1-1; 7 bases align to TRBD1. Per the germline V gene, CDR1 is SGHTA and CDR2 is FQGNSA. Trimming at V came to 6 bases and at J to 4 bases, leaving 5 bases not matched to a gene. The CDR3 consists of 13 residues. Supplemented by reference TRBV7-2 and TRBJ1-1, the full variable domain reads GAGVSQSPSNKVTEKGKDVELRCDPISGHTALYWYRQSLGQGLEFLIYFQGNSAPDKSGLPSDRFSAERTGGSVSTLTIQRTQQEDSAVYLCASRPTGSTEAFFGQGTRLTVV.

This chain uses TRBV9 with TRBJ1-4; weak D call: TRBD1 (5 bases). The CDR3 runs to 15 residues. The ends were cut back, 2 bases at V and 3 bases at J, with 11 bases in the middle. CDR1 and CDR2 from the germline V gene are SGDLS and YYNGEE. CDR3 in DNA: TGTGCCAGCAGCGTGTCAGAGGGGTCTAATGAAAAACTGTTTTTT. Its protein product is CASSVSEGSNEKLFF.

The V call is TRBV6-6, the J call TRBJ2-7; D perhaps matches TRBD2 (5 bases). V shed 0 bases and J shed 1 base, with 13 bases lying between them. The CDR3 consists of 16 residues. Germline CDR1 MNHNY, CDR2 SVGAGI (reference sequence). CDR3 protein: CASSYSYLGDSYEQYF. In nucleotides, the CDR3 is TGTGCCAGCAGTTACTCGTATCTCGGGGATTCCTACGAGCAGTACTTC.

This clone was recorded a few times. The rearrangement links TRBV13 to TRBJ2-6; D gene uncertain. Between the trimmed V and J ends, which lost 2 bases and 2 bases, there was a span of 1 base. CDR3 length equals 13 residues. Germline V gene sequence: CDR1 PRHDT, CDR2 FYEKMQ (reference sequence). CDR3 sequence (DNA): TGTGCCAGCAGCTTAACTGGGGCCAACGTCCTGACTTTC. This sequence encodes CASSLTGANVLTF.

This sequence joins TRBV19 and TRBJ1-5, with D unresolved. Germline-derived CDR1 and CDR2 are LNHDA and SQIVND (reference sequence). V lost 1 base to trimming and J lost 0 bases, with 10 bases between them. CDR3 size: 16 residues. The CDR3 DNA follows: TGTGCCAGTAGTATAGTAGTCAGCTATAGCAATCAGCCCCAGCATTTT. Translation gives CASSIVVSYSNQPQHF.

The sample holds a few counts of this clone. In DNA form, the CDR3 reads TGCGCCAGCAGCCAAGATTCAGGGGCGCAGGGCGGGGAGCTGTTTTTT. Translated: CASSQDSGAQGGELFF. The V gene is TRBV4-3, the J gene TRBJ2-2, with a weak D call TRBD1 (6 bases). Trimming cost V 0 bases and J 7 bases, with 15 bases left between them. Germline V gives CDR1 LGHNA, CDR2 YSLEER. CDR3 length equals 16 residues.

The chain uses TRBV5-6 and TRBJ2-1; the match to TRBD2 covers 11 bases. There are 17 residues in the CDR3. The germline gives CDR1 SGHDT, CDR2 YYEEEE. With 1 base clipped from V and 1 base from J, the junction kept 4 bases outside the gene matches. In DNA form, the CDR3 reads TGTGCCAGCAGCTTGATACCTAGCGGGGGGTCCTACAATGAGCAGTTCTTC. It encodes CASSLIPSGGSYNEQFF.

This clone has only a few counts. The chain links TRBV9 to TRBJ2-1; TRBD1 matches 7 bases. V lost 0 bases to trimming and J lost 0 bases; unmatched junction nucleotides: 3. This CDR3 has 16 residues. In germline, CDR1 is SGDLS, CDR2 YYNGEE. The CDR3 is CASSVDDRVSYNEQFF. The CDR3 DNA is TGTGCCAGCAGCGTAGACGACAGGGTCTCCTACAATGAGCAGTTCTTC.

This clone was counted only a few times. The CDR3 loop is CASSAEYFQETQYF. CDR3 nucleotides: TGTGCCAGTAGTGCAGAGTATTTCCAAGAGACCCAGTACTTC. The chain is built from TRBV19 and TRBJ2-5, with D hard to call. Trimming shortened V by 5 bases and J by 1 base, and 11 bases separated the two germline ends. CDR3 length: 14 residues. Per the germline V gene, CDR1 is LNHDA and CDR2 is SQIVND (reference sequence). The entire variable domain, with the rest obtained from reference TRBV19 and TRBJ2-5, is as follows: DGGITQSPKYLFRKEGQNVTLSCEQNLNHDAMYWYRQDPGQGLRLIYYSQIVNDFQKGDIAEGYSVSREKKESFPLTVTSAQKNPTAFYLCASSAEYFQETQYFGPGTRLLVL.

This clone has more than one count but fewer than ten. CDR3 amino acids: CSTHDRTRGTQYF. The CDR3 bases are TGCAGCACTCATGACAGGACCAGGGGAACCCAGTACTTC. This chain joins TRBV29-1 and TRBJ2-5, with a tentative D call TRBD1 (6 bases). The germline gives CDR1 SQVTM, CDR2 ANQGSEA. The V end was cut by 8 bases, the J end by 8 bases, with 21 bases between. The CDR3 has 13 amino acids.

This clone was detected a few times. The V and J genes are TRBV13 and TRBJ1-2; maybe TRBD1 (5 bases). The length of the CDR3 is 14 residues. Per germline, CDR1 PRHDT and CDR2 FYEKMQ (reference sequence). Trimming removed 4 bases at V and 6 bases at J, with 15 bases between. CDR3 DNA sequence: TGTGCCAGCAGCTGGGGACTCTACAAAAATGGCTACACCTTC. As protein: CASSWGLYKNGYTF.